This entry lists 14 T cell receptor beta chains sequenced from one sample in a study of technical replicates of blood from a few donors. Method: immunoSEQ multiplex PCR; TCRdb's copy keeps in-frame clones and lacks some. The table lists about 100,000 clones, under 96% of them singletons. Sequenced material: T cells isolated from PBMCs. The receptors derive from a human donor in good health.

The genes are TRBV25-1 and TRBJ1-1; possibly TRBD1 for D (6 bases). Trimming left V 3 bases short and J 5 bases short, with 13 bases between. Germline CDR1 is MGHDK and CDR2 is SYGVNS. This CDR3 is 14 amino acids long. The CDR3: CASSDGTRGTEAFF. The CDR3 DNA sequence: TGTGCCAGCAGTGACGGGACACGAGGGACTGAAGCTTTCTTT.

In DNA, the CDR3 is TGTGCCAGCTCACCCTACCTCCAACAGGGGGACTATGGCTACACCTTC. Its translation is CASSPYLQQGDYGYTF. The J gene is TRBJ1-2, the V gene TRBV18, with TRBD1 identical over 8 bases. This CDR3 is 16 amino acids long. V lost 3 bases and J lost 3; bases outside the gene matches: 9. Germline values: CDR1 KGHSH, CDR2 LQKENI.

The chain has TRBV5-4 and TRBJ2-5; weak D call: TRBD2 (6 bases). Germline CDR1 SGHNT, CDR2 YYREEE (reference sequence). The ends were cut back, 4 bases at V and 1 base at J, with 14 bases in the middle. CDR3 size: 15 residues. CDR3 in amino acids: CASSAGPGIQETQYF. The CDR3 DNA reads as TGTGCCAGCAGCGCGGGACCGGGGATCCAAGAGACCCAGTACTTC.

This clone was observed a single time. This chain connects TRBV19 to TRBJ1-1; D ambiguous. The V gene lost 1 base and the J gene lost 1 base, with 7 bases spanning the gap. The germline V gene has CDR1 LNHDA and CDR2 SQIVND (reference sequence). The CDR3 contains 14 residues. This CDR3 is CASSIGTGNTEAFF. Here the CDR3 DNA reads TGTGCCAGTAGTATAGGCACGGGGAACACTGAAGCTTTCTTT.

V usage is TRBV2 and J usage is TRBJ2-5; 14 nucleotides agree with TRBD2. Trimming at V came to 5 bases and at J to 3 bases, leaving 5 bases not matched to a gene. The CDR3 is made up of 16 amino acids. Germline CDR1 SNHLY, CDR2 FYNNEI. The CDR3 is CASSQPTSGGEETQYF. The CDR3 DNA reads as TGTGCCAGCAGTCAACCGACTAGCGGGGGGGAAGAGACCCAGTACTTC. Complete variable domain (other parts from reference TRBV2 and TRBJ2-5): EPEVTQTPSHQVTQMGQEVILRCVPISNHLYFYWYRQILGQKVEFLVSFYNNEISEKSEIFDDQFSVERPDGSNFTLKIRSTKLEDSAMYFCASSQPTSGGEETQYFGPGTRLLVL.

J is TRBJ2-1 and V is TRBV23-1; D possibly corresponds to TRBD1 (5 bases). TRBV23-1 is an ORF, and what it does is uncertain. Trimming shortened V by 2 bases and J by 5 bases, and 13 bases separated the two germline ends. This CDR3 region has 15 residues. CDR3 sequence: CASSQLTGDDNEQFF. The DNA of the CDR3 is TGCGCCAGCAGTCAACTAACAGGAGATGACAATGAGCAGTTCTTC.

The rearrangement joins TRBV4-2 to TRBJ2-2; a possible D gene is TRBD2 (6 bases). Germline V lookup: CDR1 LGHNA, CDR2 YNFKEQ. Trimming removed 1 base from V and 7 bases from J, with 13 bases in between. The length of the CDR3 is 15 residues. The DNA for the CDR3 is TGTGCCAGCAGCCAAGCGGGACTCCGGGACGGGGAGCTGTTTTTT. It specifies CASSQAGLRDGELFF.

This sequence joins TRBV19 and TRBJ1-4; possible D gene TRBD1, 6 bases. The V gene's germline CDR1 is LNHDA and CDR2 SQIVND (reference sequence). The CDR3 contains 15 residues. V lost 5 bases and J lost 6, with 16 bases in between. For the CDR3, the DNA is TGTGCCAGTAGTTCCAACAGGGACGGCCATGAAAAACTGTTTTTT. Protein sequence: CASSSNRDGHEKLFF.

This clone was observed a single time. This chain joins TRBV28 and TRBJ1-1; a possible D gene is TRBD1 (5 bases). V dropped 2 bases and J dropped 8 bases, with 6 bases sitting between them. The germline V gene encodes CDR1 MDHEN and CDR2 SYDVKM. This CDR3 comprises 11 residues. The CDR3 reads CASSLGGEAFF. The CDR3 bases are TGTGCCAGCAGTTTAGGGGGGGAAGCTTTCTTT. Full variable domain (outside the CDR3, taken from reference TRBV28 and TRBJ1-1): DVKVTQSSRYLVKRTGEKVFLECVQDMDHENMFWYRQDPGLGLRLIYFSYDVKMKEKGDIPEGYSVSREKKERFSLILESASTNQTSMYLCASSLGGEAFFGQGTRLTVV.

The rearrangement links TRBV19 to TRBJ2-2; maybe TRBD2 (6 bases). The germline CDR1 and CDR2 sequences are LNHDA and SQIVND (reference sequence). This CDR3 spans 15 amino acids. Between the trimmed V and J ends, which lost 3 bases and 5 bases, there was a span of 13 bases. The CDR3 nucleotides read TGTGCCAGTAGTATCCTAGCGCAGAAAACCGGGGAGCTGTTTTTT. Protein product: CASSILAQKTGELFF.

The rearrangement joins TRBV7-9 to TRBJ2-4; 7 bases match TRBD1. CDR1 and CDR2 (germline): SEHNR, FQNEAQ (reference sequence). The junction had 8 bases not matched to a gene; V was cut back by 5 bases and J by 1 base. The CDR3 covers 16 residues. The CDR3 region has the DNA TGTGCCAGCAGCCCTCGACAGGGTGAGGCCAAAAACATTCAGTACTTC. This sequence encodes CASSPRQGEAKNIQYF.

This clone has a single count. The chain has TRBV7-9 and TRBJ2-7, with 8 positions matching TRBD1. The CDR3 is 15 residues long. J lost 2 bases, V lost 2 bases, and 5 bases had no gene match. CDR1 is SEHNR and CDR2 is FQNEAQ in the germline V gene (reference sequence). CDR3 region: CASSLRTGQTYEQYF. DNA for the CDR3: TGTGCCAGCAGCTTACGGACAGGGCAGACCTACGAGCAGTACTTC.

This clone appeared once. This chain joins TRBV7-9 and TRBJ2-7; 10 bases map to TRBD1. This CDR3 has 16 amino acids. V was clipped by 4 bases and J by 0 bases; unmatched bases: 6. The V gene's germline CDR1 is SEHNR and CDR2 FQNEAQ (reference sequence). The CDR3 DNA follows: TGTGCCAGCAGCTCGGGACAGGGGCCGAGCTCCTACGAGCAGTACTTC. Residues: CASSSGQGPSSYEQYF.

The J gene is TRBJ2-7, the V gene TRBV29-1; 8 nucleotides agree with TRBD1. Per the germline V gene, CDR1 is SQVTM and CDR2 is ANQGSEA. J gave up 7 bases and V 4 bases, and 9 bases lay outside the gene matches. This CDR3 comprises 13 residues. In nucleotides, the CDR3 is TGCAGCGTTGGGGCAGGGGGCCTGGGAGAGCAGTACTTC. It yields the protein CSVGAGGLGEQYF.